The present T cell receptor beta chain was sequenced within a study of cytomegalovirus exposure and HLA in healthy donors. About the research overall: In a later analysis, the 100 to 150 validation repertoires were reported to have used the same platform as the 600 to 700 first-cohort repertoires. The study, taken as a whole, reports: Whilst most TCR sequences proved rare, a subset of public TCRs occurred across many donors. The classifier, whose performance was assessed in both the original and validation cohorts, reportedly diagnosed cytomegalovirus status with high specificity and sensitivity. Within the approximately 130 validation repertoires, first-cohort TCR clusters tended to co-occur, according to a later analysis.

On this clone: The antigen is undetermined.

Sequenced by immunoSEQ multiplex PCR; TCRdb stores in-frame clones only, minus some. The sample lists some 120,000 clones, more than 95% seen once, with 1.5% to 2% in the top ten. The CDR3 loop spans 15 amino acids. V lost 0 bases and J lost 10; bases outside the gene matches: 5. Germline V lookup: CDR1 MNHEY, CDR2 SVGAGI. The source of this sequence is a man between 18 and 35 years old in good health and CMV-seronegative. The material sequenced was PBMCs. The chain links TRBV6-5 to TRBJ2-1; 11 bases line up with TRBD2. CDR3 region: CASSYSASGGSEQFF. CDR3 bases: TGTGCCAGCAGTTACTCGGCTAGCGGGGGGTCGGAGCAGTTCTTC.